This entry lists 21 T cell receptor beta chains sequenced from one sample in a study of graft-versus-host responses after intestinal transplantation. Libraries were prepared by immunoSEQ multiplex PCR; TCRdb keeps only in-frame clonotypes and omits some of them. The sample lists about 85,000 clones; approximately 90% were seen once. No antigen is known for these receptors. The specimen comprised unstimulated CD8+ T cells sorted from spleen or lymph node cells, sampled before transplant. The origin of the receptors is a human donor who was the organ donor for an intestinal transplant.

The chain joins TRBV6-1 to TRBJ2-7, with 15 bases matching TRBD2. The V and J ends lost 3 bases and 4 bases, in that order; junction bases with no gene match: 10. The germline V gene has CDR1 MNHNS and CDR2 SASEGT. This CDR3 spans 18 amino acids. CDR3 loop: CASSEGLAGGSAWYEQYF. In DNA, the CDR3 is TGTGCCAGCAGTGAGGGACTAGCGGGAGGATCCGCCTGGTACGAGCAGTACTTC.

The rearrangement joins TRBV7-3 to TRBJ2-1; D is unclear. CDR1 and CDR2 (germline): SGHTA, FQGTGA. Trimming removed 4 bases from V and 7 bases from J, with 11 bases in between. The CDR3 runs to 13 residues. CDR3 DNA sequence: TGTGCCAGCAGCTCCGGGTTGGGGAATGAGCAGTTCTTC. It translates to CASSSGLGNEQFF.

Written as DNA, the CDR3 is TGTGCCAGTAGTATAATATATATACGCGGGGGCACAGATACGCAGTATTTT. It codes for CASSIIYIRGGTDTQYF. The gene calls are TRBV19 and TRBJ2-3, with a tentative D call TRBD2 (6 bases). Trimming removed 2 bases at V and 1 base at J, with 16 bases between. CDR1 and CDR2 (germline): LNHDA, SQIVND (reference sequence). The CDR3 spans 17 residues. Together with reference TRBV19 and TRBJ2-3, the CDR3 gives the full variable domain: DGGITQSPKYLFRKEGQNVTLSCEQNLNHDAMYWYRQDPGQGLRLIYYSQIVNDFQKGDIAEGYSVSREKKESFPLTVTSAQKNPTAFYLCASSIIYIRGGTDTQYFGPGTRLTVL.

V and J are TRBV11-2 and TRBJ2-2; 11 bases are shared with TRBD1. Germline V gene lookup returns CDR1 SGHAT and CDR2 FQNNGV. The trim removed 5 bases at V and 7 bases at J, leaving 6 bases unmatched. The length of the CDR3 is 15 residues. The CDR3 sequence is CASSPGTGGIGELFF. DNA for the CDR3: TGTGCCAGCAGCCCAGGGACAGGGGGTATCGGGGAGCTGTTTTTT. Full variable domain (rest looked up from reference TRBV11-2 and TRBJ2-2): EAGVAQSPRYKIIEKRQSVAFWCNPISGHATLYWYQQILGQGPKLLIQFQNNGVVDDSQLPKDRFSAERLKGVDSTLKIQPAKLEDSAVYLCASSPGTGGIGELFFGEGSRLTVL.

The chain carries TRBV11-3 and TRBJ1-1; no clear D gene. The germline V gene encodes CDR1 SGHNT and CDR2 YENEEA. Trimming left V 5 bases short and J 1 base short, with 11 bases between. CDR3 length equals 14 residues. The CDR3 nucleotides are TGTGCCAGCAGCCCACTCATCACGAACACTGAAGCTTTCTTT. Its protein is CASSPLITNTEAFF.

V is TRBV4-2 and J is TRBJ2-2; 8 bases fit TRBD2. The CDR3 has 16 amino acids. The ends lost 0 bases at V and 5 bases at J; junction bases unmatched: 5. The germline V gene has CDR1 LGHNA and CDR2 YNFKEQ. CDR3 nucleotide sequence: TGTGCCAGCAGCCAAGATCGGGAGGGTTGGACCGGGGAGCTGTTTTTT. This sequence encodes CASSQDREGWTGELFF.

This rearrangement joins TRBV27 to TRBJ2-1, with TRBD2 identical over 8 bases. J was trimmed by 0 bases and V by 4 bases; bases with no gene match: 5. Per the germline V gene, CDR1 is MNHEY and CDR2 is SMNVEV (reference sequence). The CDR3 is 16 amino acids. The CDR3 bases are TGTGCCAGCAGTTGGAGTAGCGGGACCTCCTACAATGAGCAGTTCTTC. Translated, it gives CASSWSSGTSYNEQFF.

CDR3 nucleotide sequence: TGCGCCAGCAGTGAGTCGCAGGACGGGGGCACTGAAGCTTTCTTT. The encoded protein is CASSESQDGGTEAFF. The rearrangement uses TRBV10-1 and TRBJ1-1; D might be TRBD1 (5 bases). The CDR3 consists of 15 residues. Trimming pared 0 bases from V and 4 bases from J, leaving 12 bases between. Germline values: CDR1 WNHNN, CDR2 SYGVQD (reference sequence).

Note on this clone: The same CDR3 also results from other DNA sequences found in this sample. V is TRBV7-9 and J is TRBJ1-1; D call uncertain. The length of the CDR3 is 10 residues. Germline V gene lookup returns CDR1 SEHNR and CDR2 FQNEAQ (reference sequence). With 3 bases removed from V and 8 bases from J, the gap between germline ends came to 4 bases. The CDR3 coding sequence is TGTGCCAGCAGCTTTGGCGAAGCTTTCTTT. It encodes CASSFGEAFF.

This chain uses TRBV19 with TRBJ1-3; D may be TRBD1 (6 bases). The CDR3 is 13 residues long. Germline V gene data show CDR1 as LNHDA and CDR2 as SQIVND (reference sequence). Deletions cut 8 bases from V and 0 bases from J, with 8 bases between. CDR3 sequence: CASQGYSGNTIYF. The CDR3 DNA sequence: TGTGCCAGTCAGGGGTACTCTGGAAACACCATATATTTT.

The V call is TRBV16, the J call TRBJ1-2; the D is unclear. The V end lost 4 bases, the J end lost 6 bases, and 12 bases lay between the germline ends. CDR1 and CDR2 (germline): KGHSY, FQNENV. There are 13 residues in the CDR3. Written as DNA, the CDR3 is TGTGCCAGCAGCCCCGGAGGTTTTCATGGCTACACCTTC. It translates to CASSPGGFHGYTF.

The CDR3 protein is CASSPYANEQFF. The CDR3 DNA follows: TGTGCCAGCAGTCCCTACGCTAATGAGCAGTTCTTC. The chain has TRBV27 and TRBJ2-1; D gene ambiguous. The germline V gene has CDR1 MNHEY and CDR2 SMNVEV (reference sequence). CDR3 size: 12 residues. Between the trimmed V and J ends, which lost 5 bases and 7 bases, there was a span of 9 bases.

V and J are TRBV9 and TRBJ2-1; D gene uncertain. Germline V gene sequence: CDR1 SGDLS, CDR2 YYNGEE. V gave up 4 bases and J gave up 0 bases, with 11 bases separating them. The CDR3 spans 15 residues. CDR3 residues: CASSPGASSYNEQFF. CDR3 DNA: TGTGCCAGCAGCCCCGGTGCGAGCTCCTACAATGAGCAGTTCTTC.

This rearrangement joins TRBV7-2 to TRBJ2-2; 7 bases line up with TRBD1. The CDR3 length is 16 residues. V lost 5 bases and J lost 5; bases outside the gene matches: 11. The germline V gene encodes CDR1 SGHTA and CDR2 FQGNSA. DNA for the CDR3: TGTGCCAGCAGCCTACCAAGGGGGCCTCATACCGGGGAGCTGTTTTTT. Translation: CASSLPRGPHTGELFF.

The CDR3 loop reads CASSLRLAGMTDTQYF. The CDR3 region has the DNA TGCGCCAGCAGCCTTAGACTAGCGGGTATGACAGATACGCAGTATTTT. The V and J genes are TRBV4-1 and TRBJ2-3; TRBD2 aligns across 10 bases. Germline V gives CDR1 MGHRA, CDR2 YSYEKL. The trim removed 4 bases at V and 3 bases at J, leaving 7 bases unmatched. The CDR3 is 16 amino acids.

The chain has TRBV16 and TRBJ1-2, with D uncertain. The CDR3 runs 13 residues. V lost 2 bases and J 8 bases, leaving 12 bases between the germline ends. From germline, CDR1 is KGHSY and CDR2 FQNENV. For the CDR3, the DNA is TGTGCCAGCAGCCAAGCAGGAGTCGAAGGCTACACCTTC. Protein: CASSQAGVEGYTF.

V is TRBV7-8 and J is TRBJ1-1, with 7 bases aligning to TRBD1. CDR1 is SGHVS, CDR2 FQNEAQ, per germline. V lost 5 bases to trimming and J lost 6 bases; unmatched junction nucleotides: 12. CDR3 size: 15 residues. CDR3 bases: TGTGCCAGCAGCCCAGGACAGGCCAAGGGGGCTGAAGCTTTCTTT. Its translation: CASSPGQAKGAEAFF.

The rearrangement uses TRBV7-2 and TRBJ2-7; D remains unclear. The CDR3 totals 11 residues. V lost 1 base to trimming and J lost 7 bases, with 5 bases between them. CDR1 is SGHTA, CDR2 FQGNSA, per germline. CDR3 protein: CASSLGLEQYF. CDR3 sequence (DNA): TGTGCCAGCAGCTTAGGTCTGGAGCAGTACTTC.

With regard to this clone: The same CDR3 can be traced to other DNA sequences in this sample. The chain uses TRBV27 and TRBJ1-2, with TRBD1 as a possible D gene (5 bases). The CDR3 is made up of 14 amino acids. Between the trimmed V and J ends, which lost 2 bases and 2 bases, there was a span of 9 bases. The germline CDR1 and CDR2 sequences are MNHEY and SMNVEV (reference sequence). CDR3 region: CASSLRGANYGYTF. In DNA, the CDR3 is TGTGCCAGCAGTTTACGGGGCGCCAACTATGGCTACACCTTC.

The chain joins TRBV7-9 to TRBJ1-2; D unresolved. Germline CDR1 and CDR2: SEHNR and FQNEAQ (reference sequence). V was shortened by 5 bases and J by 8 bases, with 21 bases between the two germline ends. The CDR3 is 15 amino acids. CDR3 sequence: CASSPSPSWSGGYTF. CDR3 nucleotide sequence: TGTGCCAGCAGCCCGAGTCCCTCGTGGAGCGGGGGCTACACCTTC.

The J gene is TRBJ2-1, the V gene TRBV7-8; 7 bases match TRBD2. CDR3 length equals 17 residues. Germline V lookup: CDR1 SGHVS, CDR2 FQNEAQ. The V segment lost 4 bases and the J segment 2 bases; nucleotides outside the gene matches: 11. The CDR3 DNA sequence: TGTGCCAGCAGCTCCCCCGTCCAAACTAGCGCCTACAATGAGCAGTTCTTC. It encodes CASSSPVQTSAYNEQFF.